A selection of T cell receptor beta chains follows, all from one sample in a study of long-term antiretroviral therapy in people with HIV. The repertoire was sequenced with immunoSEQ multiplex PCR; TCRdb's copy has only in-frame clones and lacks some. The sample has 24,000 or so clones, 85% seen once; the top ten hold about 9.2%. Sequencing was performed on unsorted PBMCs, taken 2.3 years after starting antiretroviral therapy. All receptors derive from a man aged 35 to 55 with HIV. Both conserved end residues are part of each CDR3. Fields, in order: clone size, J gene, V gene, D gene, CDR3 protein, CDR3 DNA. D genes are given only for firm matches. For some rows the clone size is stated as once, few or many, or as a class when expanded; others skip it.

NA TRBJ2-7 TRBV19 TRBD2 CASSISGREYEQYF TGTGCCAGTAGTATCTCCGGGAGGGAATACGAGCAGTACTTC
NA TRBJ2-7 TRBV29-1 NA CSVYRPHRGSYEQYF TGCAGCGTATATCGCCCCCACCGAGGGTCCTACGAGCAGTACTTC
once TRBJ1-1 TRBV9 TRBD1 CASSVAETGGKGNTEAFF TGTGCCAGCAGCGTAGCCGAGACAGGGGGCAAGGGGAACACTGAAGCTTTCTTT
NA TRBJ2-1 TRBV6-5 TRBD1 CASSYEQGAWFF TGTGCCAGCAGTTACGAACAGGGGGCATGGTTCTTC
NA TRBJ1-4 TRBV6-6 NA CASSPFNEKLFF TGTGCCAGCAGCCCCTTTAACGAAAAACTGTTTTTT
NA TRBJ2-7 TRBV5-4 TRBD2 CASSSPGEGAYEQYF TGTGCCAGCAGCTCCCCCGGGGAGGGAGCCTACGAGCAGTACTTC
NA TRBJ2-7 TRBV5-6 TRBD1 CASTQGATYEQYF TGTGCCAGTACGCAGGGGGCCACCTACGAGCAGTACTTC
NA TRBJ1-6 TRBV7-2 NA CASSGVPNSPLHF TGTGCCAGCTCTGGGGTCCCTAATTCACCCCTCCACTTT
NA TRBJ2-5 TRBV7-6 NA CASSLVGGTQYF TGTGCCAGCAGCTTAGTTGGCGGGACCCAGTACTTC
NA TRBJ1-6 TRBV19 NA CASSMWGNNSPLHF TGTGCCAGTAGTATGTGGGGAAATAATTCACCCCTCCACTTT